These T cell receptor beta chains were read from a single sample in a study of shared clonotypes between healthy human individuals. Some clones are missing from TCRdb's copy, which holds only in-frame ones; the method was immunoSEQ multiplex PCR. The sample contains roughly 1,000,000 clones, around 78% of which appear only once. The material sequenced was memory CD4+ T cells from PBMCs. The origin of the receptors is a man aged 18 to 35 in good health. Some clones in this sample may be carry-over from other donors' samples. The CDR3 runs from the conserved cysteine through the conserved F or W. The order of the fields is CDR3 protein, CDR3 DNA, D gene, CDR3 length, V gene, clone size, J gene. A D gene is named only where the DNA matches it firmly. Clone size is not always given. Where it is, it says once, few, many or a class for expanded clones.

CASSPGAMNTEAFF	TGTGCCAGCAGCCCCGGGGCAATGAACACTGAAGCTTTCTTT	.	14	TRBV7-9	.	TRBJ1-1
CASTVDRVDTQYF	TGTGCCAGCACCGTGGACAGGGTGGATACGCAGTATTTT	TRBD1	13	TRBV6-1	.	TRBJ2-3
CATLAGDTQYF	TGTGCCACTCTAGCGGGAGATACGCAGTATTTT	TRBD2	11	TRBV15	.	TRBJ2-3
CASHGTRWGEQYF	TGTGCCAGCCATGGAACTAGGTGGGGCGAGCAGTACTTC	.	13	TRBV2	.	TRBJ2-7
CASSKRQGSPLHF	TGTGCCAGCAGCAAGAGACAGGGTTCACCCCTCCACTTT	TRBD1	13	TRBV7-3	few	TRBJ1-6
CASSYSSATYEQYF	TGTGCCAGCAGTTACAGTTCAGCTACCTACGAGCAGTACTTC	.	14	TRBV6-5	.	TRBJ2-7
CATSTTGTGTSKNIQYF	TGTGCCACCAGCACCACAGGTACCGGGACTAGCAAAAACATTCAGTACTTC	TRBD2	17	TRBV15	many	TRBJ2-4
CASSPRSGVTDSGYTF	TGCGCCAGCAGCCCTCGGTCGGGGGTTACGGACTCTGGCTACACCTTC	.	16	TRBV5-1	.	TRBJ1-2
CASRLGRSSYEQYF	TGTGCCAGCAGGTTGGGACGGAGCTCCTACGAGCAGTACTTC	.	14	TRBV2	.	TRBJ2-7
CASSSYRYRGKDTEAFF	TGTGCCAGCAGTTCGTACCGTTACAGGGGTAAGGACACTGAAGCTTTCTTT	TRBD1	17	TRBV28	.	TRBJ1-1
CASSILGQTTGNTIYF	TGTGCCAGCAGTATCCTCGGACAGACAACTGGAAACACCATATATTTT	.	16	TRBV28	.	TRBJ1-3
CASSTLDQNEQYF	TGCGCCAGCAGTACCCTTGATCAGAACGAGCAGTACTTC	.	13	TRBV5-1	.	TRBJ2-7
CATGTSDGASSYEQYF	TGTGCCACCGGGACATCGGACGGGGCCAGTTCCTACGAGCAGTACTTC	.	16	TRBV28	once	TRBJ2-7
CASRWGQGPYEQYF	TGTGCCAGCAGGTGGGGACAGGGGCCTTACGAGCAGTACTTC	TRBD1	14	TRBV27	.	TRBJ2-7
CASSFGLASYNEQFF	TGTGCCAGCAGTTTCGGACTAGCCTCCTACAATGAGCAGTTCTTC	TRBD2	15	TRBV27	.	TRBJ2-1
CASSLGPYQGGELFF	TGTGCCAGCAGCTTAGGTCCATACCAAGGGGGTGAGCTGTTTTTT	.	15	TRBV7-9	.	TRBJ2-2